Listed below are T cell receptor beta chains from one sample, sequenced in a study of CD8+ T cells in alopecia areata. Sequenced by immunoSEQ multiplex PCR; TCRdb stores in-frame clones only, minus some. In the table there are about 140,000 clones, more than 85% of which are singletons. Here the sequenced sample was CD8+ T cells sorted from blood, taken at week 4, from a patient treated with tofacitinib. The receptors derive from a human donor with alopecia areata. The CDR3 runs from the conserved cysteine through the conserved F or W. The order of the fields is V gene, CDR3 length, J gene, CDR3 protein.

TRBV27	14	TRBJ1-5	CASSLLGVRQPQHF
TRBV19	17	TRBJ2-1	CASSLGPGVISYNEQFF
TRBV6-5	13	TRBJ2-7	CASSPSGVDEQYF
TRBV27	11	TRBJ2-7	CASSSGYEQYF
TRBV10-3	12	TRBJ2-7	CAISESSLKQYF
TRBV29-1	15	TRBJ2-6	CSVEVWGSGANVLTF
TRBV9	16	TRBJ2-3	CASSSPPGSPTDTQYF
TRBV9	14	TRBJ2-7	CASSVVGEGGEQYF
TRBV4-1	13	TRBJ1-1	CASSRTGVTEAFF
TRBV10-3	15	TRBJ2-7	CAISEDGTGESEQYF
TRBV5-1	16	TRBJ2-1	CASSLTGFPTYNEQFF
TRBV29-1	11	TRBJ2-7	CSVVSLDEQYF
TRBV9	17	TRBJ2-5	CASSSARASGAQETQYF
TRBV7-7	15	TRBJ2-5	CASSLSGGTRETQYF